Following are 23 T cell receptor beta chains from one sample sequenced in a study of blood T cell repertoires in COVID-19. Measured with immunoSEQ multiplex PCR; TCRdb has only the in-frame clones, and not every one. The sample yields around 320,000 clones, just under 90% seen once. The sequenced material came from peripheral blood. The origin of the receptors is a woman aged 25-40 years with COVID-19, enrolled during active disease.

The chain recombines TRBV7-8 with TRBJ1-2, with D maybe TRBD1 (6 bases). Trimming took 5 bases from V and 0 from J, leaving 10 bases between them. From germline, CDR1 is SGHVS and CDR2 FQNEAQ. The CDR3 is made up of 14 amino acids. CDR3 DNA sequence: TGTGCCAGCAGCCCCGGACAGACTAACTATGGCTACACCTTC. Its translation: CASSPGQTNYGYTF.

The gene calls are TRBV30 and TRBJ2-7; TRBD2 might be the D (6 bases). Germline values: CDR1 GTSNPN, CDR2 SVGIG (reference sequence). Trimming took off 5 bases at V and 3 bases at J, with 14 bases between the two ends. This CDR3 is built from 13 residues. CDR3 DNA: TGTGCCTGGGGGACTGGGAGAGGCTACGAGCAGTACTTC. It encodes CAWGTGRGYEQYF.

The V gene is TRBV5-5, the J gene TRBJ1-2; D might be TRBD1 (6 bases). Germline V gene sequence: CDR1 SGHKS, CDR2 YYEKEE (reference sequence). CDR3 length: 13 amino acids. Trimming took 2 bases from V and 8 from J, leaving 13 bases between them. The CDR3 DNA sequence: TGTGCCAGCAGCTTTGGCGGGGGGCGAGGCTACACCTTC. Translating it yields CASSFGGGRGYTF.

The chain employs TRBV28 and TRBJ2-7; 9 bases agree with TRBD2. Per germline, CDR1 MDHEN and CDR2 SYDVKM. The V and J ends lost 8 bases and 0 bases, in that order; junction bases with no gene match: 5. The CDR3 spans 14 residues. This CDR3 is CASQTSGGSYEQYF. The CDR3 nucleotides read TGTGCCAGCCAGACTAGCGGCGGCTCCTACGAGCAGTACTTC.

The V and J genes are TRBV28 and TRBJ1-5; a possible D gene is TRBD1 (5 bases). This CDR3 has 12 residues. Germline values: CDR1 MDHEN, CDR2 SYDVKM. Trimming stripped 6 bases from V and 6 bases from J, with 9 bases between. This CDR3 is CASRGLGQPQHF. The CDR3 nucleotides are TGTGCCAGCAGGGGGCTTGGTCAGCCCCAGCATTTT. The complete variable domain, with remaining parts taken from reference TRBV28 and TRBJ1-5, reads DVKVTQSSRYLVKRTGEKVFLECVQDMDHENMFWYRQDPGLGLRLIYFSYDVKMKEKGDIPEGYSVSREKKERFSLILESASTNQTSMYLCASRGLGQPQHFGDGTRLSIL.

This clone has more than one count but fewer than ten. This rearrangement joins TRBV10-3 to TRBJ1-6; 8 nucleotides agree with TRBD1. V was clipped by 4 bases and J by 14 bases; unmatched bases: 4. CDR1 is ENHRY and CDR2 is SYGVKD in the germline V gene. The CDR3 has 12 amino acids. The DNA of the CDR3 is TGTGCCATCAGTGGGGACAGGAGGGCCCTCCACTTT. This encodes CAISGDRRALHF.

The chain has TRBV5-1 and TRBJ1-4, with D perhaps matching TRBD1 (5 bases). Looked up from germline, CDR1 is SGHRS and CDR2 is YFSETQ. This CDR3 contains 14 residues. Trimming removed 4 bases from V and 7 bases from J, with 14 bases in between. The CDR3 region is CASSQGTGVEKLFF. CDR3 DNA sequence: TGCGCCAGCAGCCAGGGAACGGGGGTTGAAAAACTGTTTTTT.

In the case of this clone: The identical CDR3 is also encoded by other nucleotide sequences in the sample. V and J are TRBV5-8 and TRBJ2-1; D perhaps matches TRBD1 (5 bases). The CDR3 length is 12 residues. Germline V CDR1 and CDR2: SGHTS, YDEGEE. Trimming stripped 4 bases from V and 4 bases from J, with 6 bases between. Here the CDR3 reads CASSQGYNEQFF. CDR3 DNA sequence: TGTGCCAGCAGCCAGGGTTACAATGAGCAGTTCTTC.

This chain joins TRBV11-2 and TRBJ2-5; D remains unclear. Germline V gives CDR1 SGHAT, CDR2 FQNNGV. V shed 5 bases and J shed 2 bases, with 15 bases lying between them. The CDR3 runs to 15 residues. In nucleotides, the CDR3 is TGTGCCAGCAGCCCCCGGGTCGGAAGGCAAGAGACCCAGTACTTC. Translating it yields CASSPRVGRQETQYF.

The chain uses TRBV28 and TRBJ2-2, with TRBD1 as a possible D gene (6 bases). The CDR3 is 14 amino acids. In germline, CDR1 is MDHEN, CDR2 SYDVKM. Trimming cost V 10 bases and J 1 base, with 13 bases left between them. CDR3 sequence (DNA): TGTGCCATCCTGGGACATCTGAACACCGGGGAGCTGTTTTTT. This sequence encodes CAILGHLNTGELFF. Full variable domain (remainder filled in from reference TRBV28 and TRBJ2-2): DVKVTQSSRYLVKRTGEKVFLECVQDMDHENMFWYRQDPGLGLRLIYFSYDVKMKEKGDIPEGYSVSREKKERFSLILESASTNQTSMYLCAILGHLNTGELFFGEGSRLTVL.

The V and J genes are TRBV27 and TRBJ2-7, with D perhaps TRBD1 (5 bases). From germline, CDR1 is MNHEY and CDR2 SMNVEV (reference sequence). This CDR3 is built from 15 residues. V was clipped by 3 bases and J by 2 bases, with 14 bases between them. DNA for the CDR3: TGTGCCAGCAGTTTTCTCCGCGACAGCACCTACGAGCAGTACTTC. Its translation: CASSFLRDSTYEQYF.

The chain combines TRBV5-6 with TRBJ2-7, with D possibly TRBD1 on 5 matching bases. The V and J ends lost 3 bases and 4 bases respectively, with 11 bases between them. CDR3 length: 13 amino acids. Germline V gene lookup returns CDR1 SGHDT and CDR2 YYEEEE. The CDR3 sequence: CASSSDRGYEQYF. Here the CDR3 DNA reads TGTGCCAGCAGCTCGGATAGGGGATACGAGCAGTACTTC. The whole variable domain, filled in from reference TRBV5-6 and TRBJ2-7, reads DAGVTQSPTHLIKTRGQQVTLRCSPKSGHDTVSWYQQALGQGPQFIFQYYEEEERQRGNFPDRFSGHQFPNYSSELNVNALLLGDSALYLCASSSDRGYEQYFGPGTRLTVT.

The CDR3: CASSPGGRGEKLFF. The DNA for the CDR3 is TGTGCCAGCAGTCCAGGGGGCAGGGGAGAAAAACTGTTTTTT. The chain couples TRBV6-5 to TRBJ1-4; the match to TRBD1 covers 8 bases. The V gene's germline CDR1 is MNHEY and CDR2 SVGAGI. CDR3 size: 14 residues. Unmatched junction bases numbered 7, after V lost 5 bases and J lost 8 bases.

This clone came up once. The chain recombines TRBV7-2 with TRBJ2-4; 14 bases match TRBD2. Germline V gene data show CDR1 as SGHTA and CDR2 as FQGNSA. The CDR3 covers 17 residues. V lost 5 bases to trimming and J lost 5 bases; unmatched junction nucleotides: 8. The chain's CDR3 is CASSIPGLAGVQNIQYF. Here the CDR3 DNA reads TGTGCCAGCAGCATACCGGGACTAGCGGGGGTACAAAACATTCAGTACTTC. Using reference TRBV7-2 and TRBJ2-4 for the parts outside the CDR3, the full variable domain is GAGVSQSPSNKVTEKGKDVELRCDPISGHTALYWYRQSLGQGLEFLIYFQGNSAPDKSGLPSDRFSAERTGGSVSTLTIQRTQQEDSAVYLCASSIPGLAGVQNIQYFGAGTRLSVL.

This sequence joins TRBV29-1 and TRBJ1-2, with 8 nucleotides matching TRBD1. J was trimmed by 0 bases and V by 2 bases; bases with no gene match: 5. The CDR3 length is 15 residues. Germline loops: CDR1 SQVTM, CDR2 ANQGSEA. DNA for the CDR3: TGCAGCGTTGAAAAGGGGACAGGAGCTAACTATGGCTACACCTTC. Its translation: CSVEKGTGANYGYTF. The entire variable domain, with the rest obtained from reference TRBV29-1 and TRBJ1-2, is as follows: SAVISQKPSRDICQRGTSLTIQCQVDSQVTMMFWYRQQPGQSLTLIATANQGSEATYESGFVIDKFPISRPNLTFSTLTVSNMSPEDSSIYLCSVEKGTGANYGYTFGSGTRLTVV.

The chain links TRBV5-1 to TRBJ2-7; 8 nucleotides match TRBD1. Trimming at V came to 4 bases and at J to 1 base, leaving 7 bases not matched to a gene. This CDR3 is built from 15 residues. Germline-derived CDR1 and CDR2 are SGHRS and YFSETQ. CDR3 sequence (DNA): TGCGCCAGCAGCCGTACAGGGGGAGATTCCTACGAGCAGTACTTC. Encoded protein: CASSRTGGDSYEQYF.

The gene calls are TRBV28 and TRBJ2-2, with 8 bases lining up with TRBD2. The CDR3 extends over 14 amino acids. V trimming: 2 bases; J trimming: 4 bases; junction bases outside the gene matches: 0. Per the germline V gene, CDR1 is MDHEN and CDR2 is SYDVKM. CDR3 DNA: TGTGCCAGCAGTTTAGCGGGGGGCACCGGGGAGCTGTTTTTT. Translating it yields CASSLAGGTGELFF.

This clone was picked up one time. J is TRBJ1-2 and V is TRBV5-1; tentatively, D is TRBD1 (6 bases). V shed 4 bases and J shed 4 bases, with 11 bases lying between them. Germline V CDR1 and CDR2: SGHRS, YFSETQ. CDR3 length: 13 residues. The CDR3 coding sequence is TGCGCCAGCAGCATATGGACAGCCTATGGCTACACCTTC. Protein sequence: CASSIWTAYGYTF.

The CDR3 region has the DNA TGTGCCAGCAGTACTTACCACTCTGGAAACACCATATATTTT. This encodes CASSTYHSGNTIYF. The rearrangement links TRBV6-5 to TRBJ1-3; no clear D gene. Germline CDR1 reads MNHEY; CDR2 reads SVGAGI. V lost 5 bases to trimming and J lost 0 bases, with 8 bases between them. This CDR3 contains 14 residues.

V and J are TRBV5-1 and TRBJ2-7; D might be TRBD1 (5 bases). Trimming stripped 7 bases from V and 2 bases from J, with 10 bases between. The CDR3 consists of 12 residues. CDR1 and CDR2 (germline): SGHRS, YFSETQ. This chain's CDR3 is CASWGDTYEQYF. CDR3 nucleotides: TGCGCCAGCTGGGGCGATACCTACGAGCAGTACTTC.

The V call is TRBV19, the J call TRBJ2-7; possibly TRBD2 for D (5 bases). Per the germline V gene, CDR1 is LNHDA and CDR2 is SQIVND (reference sequence). The CDR3 sequence is 14 residues long. Deletions cut 6 bases from V and 1 base from J, with 13 bases between. This chain's CDR3 is CASRGTGSSYEQYF. CDR3 DNA: TGTGCCAGTAGGGGCACGGGAAGTTCCTACGAGCAGTACTTC.

The J gene is TRBJ1-2, the V gene TRBV5-1, with TRBD1 identical over 10 bases. The CDR3 loop spans 17 amino acids. V trimming: 0 bases; J trimming: 7 bases; junction bases outside the gene matches: 12. Germline V gene sequence: CDR1 SGHRS, CDR2 YFSETQ. The CDR3 coding sequence is TGCGCCAGCAGCTTGGGACAGGGGGCGTATTCAAATGGTGGCTACACCTTC. This sequence encodes CASSLGQGAYSNGGYTF. The full variable domain, its missing parts supplied by reference TRBV5-1 and TRBJ1-2, is KAGVTQTPRYLIKTRGQQVTLSCSPISGHRSVSWYQQTPGQGLQFLFEYFSETQRNKGNFPGRFSGRQFSNSRSEMNVSTLELGDSALYLCASSLGQGAYSNGGYTFGSGTRLTVV.

A remark on this clone: The junction differs from germline at one of its ends, possibly a read error. The chain combines TRBV15 with TRBJ1-1; D unresolved. This CDR3 region has 14 residues. Looked up from germline, CDR1 is LNHNV and CDR2 is YYDKDF (reference sequence). CDR3 nucleotides: TGTGCCACCTCCCTGCGGGAGATGAACGCTGAAGCTTTCTTT. Translated, it gives CATSLREMNAEAFF. The complete variable domain, with remaining parts taken from reference TRBV15 and TRBJ1-1, reads DAMVIQNPRYQVTQFGKPVTLSCSQTLNHNVMYWYQQKSSQAPKLLFHYYDKDFNNEADTPDNFQSRRPNTSFCFLDIRSPGLGDTAMYLCATSLREMNAEAFFGQGTRLTVV.